This entry lists 12 T cell receptor beta chains sequenced from one sample in a study of cytomegalovirus exposure and HLA in healthy donors. Both 60 Vbeta primers and 13 Jbeta primers went into the PCR. Produced via immunoSEQ multiplex PCR; TCRdb's table is partial and in-frame only. The data contain under 200,000 clones, roughly 71% of them seen just once; the ten biggest clones take up about 1.6%. The sample comprised PBMCs. These receptors all come from a girl aged 5-17 years in good health and CMV-seronegative.

The chain joins TRBV5-1 to TRBJ1-1; maybe TRBD1 (5 bases). Looked up from germline, CDR1 is SGHRS and CDR2 is YFSETQ. V lost 0 bases and J 1 base, leaving 10 bases between the germline ends. The CDR3 spans 15 residues. CDR3 loop: CASSLVGASNTEAFF. CDR3 sequence (DNA): TGCGCCAGCAGCTTGGTAGGGGCCTCGAACACTGAAGCTTTCTTT.

CDR3: CAWRGTGGPLHF. CDR3 DNA sequence: TGTGCCTGGAGGGGCACAGGGGGCCCCCTCCACTTT. The chain recombines TRBV30 with TRBJ1-6; TRBD1 matches at 9 bases. The CDR3 consists of 12 residues. Per the germline V gene, CDR1 is GTSNPN and CDR2 is SVGIG (reference sequence). With 3 bases clipped from V and 13 bases from J, the junction kept 4 bases outside the gene matches.

This rearrangement joins TRBV25-1 to TRBJ1-2; 8 bases agree with TRBD1. CDR1 MGHDK and CDR2 SYGVNS come from the germline V gene. Unmatched junction bases numbered 14, after V lost 5 bases and J lost 6 bases. This CDR3 has 16 residues. The CDR3 is CASSSGAGQGQNGYTF. CDR3 nucleotide sequence: TGTGCCAGCAGTTCTGGTGCAGGACAGGGCCAAAATGGCTACACCTTC.

V gene TRBV7-9 combines with J gene TRBJ2-3; D remains unclear. Per germline, CDR1 SEHNR and CDR2 FQNEAQ (reference sequence). Trimming pared 2 bases from V and 5 bases from J, leaving 11 bases between. The CDR3 covers 14 residues. The CDR3 DNA is TGTGCCAGCAGCTTAATTCTTAGAGGAGATACGCAGTATTTT. This sequence encodes CASSLILRGDTQYF.

On this clone: No conserved phenylalanine or tryptophan ends this CDR3, so it is likely a read error. The chain is built from TRBV5-6 and TRBJ1-6; no clear D. The V and J ends lost 4 bases and 7 bases respectively, with 12 bases between them. Germline CDR1 SGHDT, CDR2 YYEEEE. This CDR3 spans 14 amino acids. The CDR3 sequence is CASSRGLLNSPLHL. The CDR3 nucleotides read TGTGCCAGCAGCCGAGGACTGTTAAATTCACCCCTCCACCTT.

The chain has TRBV27 and TRBJ1-2, with 10 positions matching TRBD1. Germline assignment: CDR1 MNHEY and CDR2 SMNVEV (reference sequence). V gave up 3 bases and J gave up 8 bases; unmatched junction bases: 9. CDR3 length: 15 residues. The CDR3 loop reads CASSFSGTGETGYTF. The CDR3 DNA is TGTGCCAGCAGTTTCTCCGGGACAGGGGAGACGGGCTACACCTTC.

This rearrangement joins TRBV5-1 to TRBJ1-1, with TRBD1 matching 8 bases. The ends lost 4 bases at V and 1 base at J; junction bases unmatched: 6. Germline CDR1 SGHRS, CDR2 YFSETQ. This CDR3 is built from 15 residues. The CDR3 sequence is CASSGTGGGNTEAFF. The CDR3 DNA reads TGCGCCAGCAGCGGTACAGGGGGAGGGAACACTGAAGCTTTCTTT.

The chain recombines TRBV5-1 with TRBJ1-2; 8 bases line up with TRBD1. After removal of 2 bases from V and 7 bases from J, the junction contained 7 bases not matched to a gene. The CDR3 loop spans 14 amino acids. Germline V gene data show CDR1 as SGHRS and CDR2 as YFSETQ. Here the CDR3 reads CASSFDGQGGGYTF. DNA for the CDR3: TGCGCCAGCAGCTTCGACGGACAGGGAGGTGGCTACACCTTC.

This rearrangement joins TRBV6-1 to TRBJ1-5, with D unresolved. Trimming left V 4 bases short and J 4 bases short, with 17 bases between. From germline, CDR1 is MNHNS and CDR2 SASEGT. The CDR3 contains 16 residues. The CDR3 reads CASSGLGRGRNQPQHF. In DNA form, the CDR3 reads TGTGCCAGCAGTGGACTGGGTAGAGGGAGGAATCAGCCCCAGCATTTT.

V usage is TRBV27 and J usage is TRBJ1-1; D ambiguous. V lost 2 bases, J lost 0 bases, and 7 bases lay in between. Germline lookup yields CDR1 MNHEY and CDR2 SMNVEV (reference sequence). The CDR3 extends over 14 amino acids. The CDR3 is CASSLISMNTEAFF. The CDR3 coding sequence is TGTGCCAGCAGTTTAATCAGTATGAACACTGAAGCTTTCTTT.

This clone occurred a few times. The rearrangement uses TRBV27 and TRBJ2-3, with 7 positions matching TRBD2. Germline loops: CDR1 MNHEY, CDR2 SMNVEV (reference sequence). After removal of 3 bases from V and 2 bases from J, the junction contained 5 bases not matched to a gene. The CDR3 is made up of 15 amino acids. The CDR3 protein is CASSFGTTITDTQYF. The CDR3 DNA reads as TGTGCCAGCAGTTTCGGGACTACAATCACAGATACGCAGTATTTT.

This rearrangement joins TRBV27 to TRBJ2-1; 7 positions match TRBD2. The germline gives CDR1 MNHEY, CDR2 SMNVEV (reference sequence). There are 15 residues in the CDR3. V shed 3 bases, J shed 9 bases, and the junction held 11 bases outside the gene matches. In nucleotides, the CDR3 is TGTGCCAGCAGTTTGCTTGTGGGGGGGGGTACTGAGCAGTTCTTC. Encoded protein: CASSLLVGGGTEQFF.